The clone carrying this TCR beta chain was seen a few times. Its antigen is not identified. TCRdb independently ran MiXCR on the 5' RACE reads; one entry per CDR3 protein. The sample lists 250,000 or so distinct CDR3 sequences, roughly a quarter seen once, with 0.5% to 0.65% in the top ten. The data are from a study of CD8 T cells in ankylosing spondylitis. V gave up 6 bases and J gave up 4 bases; unmatched junction bases: 4. There are 15 residues in the CDR3. Study-level results: A TCR beta motif of roughly 8 highly homologous variants seemed to mark ankylosing spondylitis blood. Researchers report that disease-linked clones proved CD8+ and relatively rare in peripheral blood.

Sequenced material: blood, either unsorted or a sorted T cell fraction (not recorded which). The sequence derives from a male donor with ankylosing spondylitis or in good health (not recorded which). V and J are TRBV12-3 or TRBV12-4 and TRBJ2-3, with 13 bases identical to TRBD2. In DNA form, the CDR3 reads TGTGCCAGCAGGATGACTAGCGGGGGGTCAGATACGCAGTATTTT. It translates to CASRMTSGGSDTQYF.